These T cell receptor beta chains were read from a single sample in a study of shared clonotypes between healthy human individuals. Generated by immunoSEQ multiplex PCR, the TCRdb table keeps only in-frame clones and is missing some. The sample shows some 2.3 million clones, over 85% of them seen only once. The specimen sequenced was naive CD4+ T cells from PBMCs. These receptors were taken from a young man in good health. Some clones in this sample may be carry-over from other donors' samples. Each CDR3 is given with its conserved first and last residue. The order of the fields is J gene, clone size, D gene, V gene, CDR3 DNA, CDR3 protein. D genes are given only for firm matches. Clone size is shown for a subset of rows, as once, few, many or a class of expanded clone.

>TRBJ2-1|-|-|TRBV9
TGTGCCAGCAGTCAAAGGGGGAGGGCTTCCAATGAGCAGTTCTTC
CASSQRGRASNEQFF
>TRBJ1-4|-|-|TRBV6-1
TGTGCCAGCAGGAACAGGGCAAATAATGAAAAACTGTTTTTT
CASRNRANNEKLFF
>TRBJ2-3|-|TRBD2|TRBV19
TGTGCCAGTAGTATCACCGCAGCGGGAGTAACAGATACGCAGTATTTT
CASSITAAGVTDTQYF
>TRBJ2-7|-|TRBD2|TRBV2
TGTGCCAGCAGTGCGTTTGGGCTAGCGGGGGCCTACGAGCAGTACTTC
CASSAFGLAGAYEQYF
>TRBJ1-1|few|-|TRBV18
TGTGCCAGCTCACCCGGGGGGGGTGGAGCTTTCTTT
CASSPGGGGAFF
>TRBJ1-2|few|-|TRBV27
TGTGCCAGCAGTATCTCCCTTGTAGGGAACTATGGCTACACCTTC
CASSISLVGNYGYTF
>TRBJ1-1|-|-|TRBV7-6
TGTGCCAGCAGCCCCCTCGCGGGGGTAGACACTGAAGCTTTCTTT
CASSPLAGVDTEAFF
>TRBJ1-1|-|-|TRBV28
TGTGCCAGCAGTACTGTCCACGGCAACACTGAAGCTTTCTTT
CASSTVHGNTEAFF
>TRBJ2-4|-|-|TRBV7-9
TGTGCCAGCAGCCCCCTGGAAAACATTCAGTACTTC
CASSPLENIQYF
>TRBJ2-1|-|TRBD2|TRBV9
TGTGCCAGCAGCGTAGAGGGTAGCGGGAGGGCGGGTGAGCAGTTCTTC
CASSVEGSGRAGEQFF
>TRBJ1-2|once|-|TRBV10-3
TGTGCCACCCTACAGGCTAACTATGGCTACACCTTC
CATLQANYGYTF
>TRBJ1-2|-|-|TRBV4-2
TGTGCCAGCAGCCAGGCCCAGGGAGCCTATGGCTACACCTTC
CASSQAQGAYGYTF
>TRBJ2-2|-|TRBD2|TRBV9
TGTGCCAGCGCCCGCGGGAGTACGAGTGGCACCGGGGAGCTGTTTTTT
CASARGSTSGTGELFF
>TRBJ1-1|-|-|TRBV30
TGTGCCTGGAGTGTATTTCGGAATCCTTTCTTT
CAWSVFRNPFF
>TRBJ2-7|-|-|TRBV9
TGTGCCAGCAGCCGCCAAGGAGGCGGGTCCTACGAGCAGTACTTC
CASSRQGGGSYEQYF
>TRBJ1-1|-|-|TRBV6-1
TGTGCCAGCAGTGAAGCTAGAAGGACCACCGGGGCTTTCTTT
CASSEARRTTGAFF
>TRBJ2-5|-|-|TRBV9
TGTGCCAGCAGCGTAGGTCCTAGTGGGGAGACCCAGTACTTC
CASSVGPSGETQYF
>TRBJ2-2|-|-|TRBV19
TGTGCCAGTAGCTACCAGACAGGATCGAACACCGGGGAGCTGTTTTTT
CASSYQTGSNTGELFF
>TRBJ2-1|-|TRBD2|TRBV30
TGTGCCTGGGGGACTAGCGGGAGGTACAATGAGCAGTTCTTC
CAWGTSGRYNEQFF
>TRBJ1-3|-|-|TRBV7-9
TGTGCCAGCAGCTTCTCCGGGATCTCTGGAAACACCATATATTTT
CASSFSGISGNTIYF
>TRBJ2-7|once|-|TRBV10-3
TGTGCCAGCAGTTACTCTCGGGGGAGCTACGAGCAGTACTTC
CASSYSRGSYEQYF
>TRBJ1-4|-|TRBD1|TRBV5-1
TGCGCCAGCAGCTTAACAGGGGGACGTGAAAAACTGTTTTTT
CASSLTGGREKLFF
>TRBJ2-1|once|TRBD2|TRBV28
TGTGCCAGCAACTCAATGGGTAGCGGGACACCGGGCAATGAGCAGTTCTTC
CASNSMGSGTPGNEQFF
>TRBJ2-3|-|TRBD2|TRBV29-1
TGCAGCGTTCTGCGGCTAGCCGGGACTAGCGGATTCGGCACAGATACGCAGTATTTT
CSVLRLAGTSGFGTDTQYF
>TRBJ1-1|-|TRBD1|TRBV11-1
TGTGCCAGCAGCTTACCGGGACAGGTGAACACTGAAGCTTTCTTT
CASSLPGQVNTEAFF